This note documents a single T cell receptor (beta chain) sequence. The entry originates in a study of blood T cell repertoires in COVID-19. Study-wide background: The cDNA or gDNA used as material had been derived from T cells, B-cell-depleted T cells, or PBMCs.

Authors' methods: Reference gene primers were amplified, and this amplification served to estimate nucleated cell counts. Profiled with immunoSEQ multiplex PCR; TCRdb holds only in-frame clones, not every one. The V and J calls and clone size come from that table; D and trimming were worked out from the DNA. The sample consists of 50,000 to 65,000 clones, roughly 79% of them appearing once. In germline, CDR1 is ENHRY, CDR2 SYGVKD. The CDR3 spans 17 residues. V was pared by 8 bases and J by 1 base, with 23 bases between. The V and J genes are TRBV10-3 and TRBJ1-1, with D perhaps matching TRBD1 (5 bases). The receptor's source is a woman aged 55-69 years with acute or convalescent COVID-19. Sequenced: peripheral blood. The CDR3 DNA is TGTGCCATCCGCCGCTTAGCCCAGGGAGGCGAGAACACTGAAGCTTTCTTT. This translates into CAIRRLAQGGENTEAFF.